The clone carrying this T cell receptor (beta chain) came up a few times. The source of the sample is a study of patients and donors after allogeneic stem cell transplantation. TCRdb fed the RT-PCR reads into MiXCR, producing one record per CDR3 protein. Of 390,000 or so distinct CDR3 sequences listed, 16% are singletons. The germline V gene encodes CDR1 MGHRA and CDR2 YSYEKL. The CDR3 extends over 14 amino acids. The ends lost 1 base at V and 7 bases at J; junction bases unmatched: 5. The chain combines TRBV4-1 with TRBJ1-2, with 8 nucleotides matching TRBD1. The TCR was taken from a human donor who was either an allogeneic HSCT recipient or a stem cell or donor lymphocyte infusion donor (not recorded which). It is not recorded whose cells these are; they may come from a transplant donor. The sample was blood, either unsorted or a sorted T cell fraction (not recorded which). This CDR3 reads CASSQVDRERGYTF. The CDR3 region has the DNA TGCGCCAGCAGCCAAGTGGACAGGGAGCGTGGCTACACCTTC.